This T cell receptor beta chain is from a study of response to subunit inactivated influenza vaccine. Points from the study as a whole: Few new T cells, the authors suggested, are recruited by each seasonal influenza vaccination.

Each CDR3 protein gets one entry after TCRdb re-called the RT-PCR reads with MiXCR. The data hold roughly 160,000 distinct CDR3 sequences, with approximately 11% observed a single time. This CDR3 contains 16 residues. V trimming: 6 bases; J trimming: 4 bases; junction bases outside the gene matches: 8. CDR1 is MDHEN, CDR2 SYDVKM, per germline. With regard to this clonotype: The antigen is unknown.

The V call is TRBV28, the J call TRBJ2-5; 13 bases fit TRBD2. The sequence was obtained from a man aged 50 or older who received an inactivated influenza vaccine. Sequenced here: non-naive T cells sorted from PBMCs, sampled roughly 47 days after vaccination. CDR3 in DNA: TGTGCCAGCAGCTTCGGACTAGCGGGAGTTAGAGAGACCCAGTACTTC. Translating it yields CASSFGLAGVRETQYF.